This T cell receptor (beta chain) was retrieved from a study of T cells in Graves' hyperthyroidism and ophthalmopathy (dated by TCRdb to the late 2010s). A note on the overall study: Peripheral blood samples were taken at the time of initial diagnosis, prior to any treatment. To identify distinguishing TCR V-J signatures, a discovery cohort of about 100 patients was used, comprising some 45 with Graves' ophthalmopathy and around 57 with stable Graves' hyperthyroidism. Prospective prediction of ophthalmopathy was tested in an independent validation cohort of 18 to 20 hyperthyroidism patients and 15 to 17 patients who later progressed to ophthalmopathy. The roughly 90 discovery patients were divided at random into training and test sets in a 7:3 ratio. In about 6 Graves' hyperthyroidism patients, the study also compared T-cell repertoires from thyroid tissue with T-cell repertoires from blood. Following sampling, methimazole starting at 30 mg daily was given to hyperthyroidism patients, and high-dose intravenous methylprednisolone was given to ophthalmopathy patients. TCR Vbeta CDR3 sequencing of some 140 peripheral blood samples (over 40 ophthalmopathy, under 80 hyperthyroidism and approximately 17 progressor patients) is reported in the paper.

The paper's findings and limits, for the study overall: In cross-validation, a model built on a 13 V-J signature told ophthalmopathy apart from stable hyperthyroidism with approximately 90% sensitivity and roughly 83% specificity, and in testing the same model reached 80%/75%. Most expanded thyroid clonotypes (frequency above 0.001) were also detected in blood, suggesting blood repertoires may reflect thyroid immune responses. Sample size was not statistically predetermined, and blinding of investigators to group allocation was not performed. In validation, the model predicted progression to ophthalmopathy with roughly 66% sensitivity and 72% to 85% specificity, a median of 6.5 months before onset.

V lost 7 bases and J lost 0 bases; the stretch between them is 12 bases long. From a lookup of the germline V gene (reference sequence), CDR1 and CDR2 are DFQATT and SNEGSKA. Measured from the cysteine to the phenylalanine, the CDR3 is 14 residues long. Here the CDR3 DNA is all that survives: 42 bases in frame from base 1. The TCR beta CDR3 regions were amplified from the RNA transcripts. For the first round of RT-PCR on the TCR CDR3, the HTBI primer set was used together with the Qiagen OneStep RT-PCR kit. Libraries were constructed in a second round of multiplex PCR, after which size selection and purification were carried out. Paired-end sequencing of the libraries was performed with 100 bp reads on an Illumina HiSeq2000. The authors processed their data as follows. SOAPnuke was used to process the raw data, removing reads that contained adapters or uncalled bases, had a mean Phred below 15, or lacked an exact match to the constant primer or identifier. COPE v1.2.5 was used to merge high-quality paired reads, and clonotypes were defined as unique nucleotide sequences. MiTCR v1.1 was used to align the clonotypes against IMGT TRBV, TRBD and TRBJ reference segments. Analysis was restricted to V-J combinations with a frequency above 0.0001, which covered 99% to 99.2% of repertoires. The TCS score was defined as F50 (clonal expansion) divided by E x V (chaos), with BLOSUM62-based TCRdist calculated between CDR3 peptides within each V-J. Welch's t-statistics and random forest reduced 500 to 550 V-J features to about 13, which were used in a naive Bayes classifier (R e1071). The raw public data were reprocessed by TCRdb itself: fastp quality trimming at Q25, MiXCR clonotype calling, in-frame beta chains only. Each CDR3 protein gets just one entry, which takes the most common genes and DNA from the rows behind it. What appears here as the V and J calls and clone size reflects TCRdb's work, not the paper's. Recorded for this sample are over 450,000 distinct CDR3 sequences; approximately 15% of them occurred a single time. The top ten clonotypes cover less than 20% of the sample.

Graves' hyperthyroidism was defined as stable when no progression to ophthalmopathy occurred over 18 months of follow-up. The hyperthyroidism patients were between 18 and 65 years old and newly diagnosed, with a disease duration of less than 2 months. Patients with uncontrolled infections, other autoimmune diseases, pregnancy or lactation were excluded. Diagnoses were based on clinical symptoms, serum thyroxine and TRAb, thyroid ultrasound and orbital computed tomography. PBMCs were separated from 10 ml of fresh peripheral blood using Ficoll-Paque density gradient centrifugation. Total RNA was extracted using Trizol reagent, and RNA quality was assessed on an Agilent 2100 Bioanalyzer. This clonotype turned up a few times. Its antigen specificity is not known. Base qualities are not recorded, but no much larger clone differs from it by a single base.

Sequencing was done on a sample of blood. The origin of this receptor is a woman aged 18-29 years with Graves' hyperthyroidism. Recombination linked TRBV20-1 to TRBJ2-2, and perhaps TRBD2 as D gene, on 5 matching bases. The sequenced DNA is TGCAGTGTTCCCGGGAAAACGAACACCGGGGAGCTGTTTTTT. Its protein is CSVPGKTNTGELFF.